This TCR beta chain is from a study of blood T cell repertoires in COVID-19. The CDR3 sequence is 14 residues long. Trimming stripped 3 bases from V and 4 bases from J, with 10 bases between. Germline V gene data show CDR1 as SNHLY and CDR2 as FYNNEI. Authors' methods: Estimation of nucleated cell counts was performed using reference gene primer amplification. Produced via immunoSEQ multiplex PCR; TCRdb's table is partial and in-frame only. Clonal size and the V and J genes are those of that table, whereas D and trimming came from the DNA. The profile shows some 450,000 clones, about 87% of them singletons.

Material for sequencing was peripheral blood. This clonotype was obtained from a woman in her fifties or sixties with COVID-19, enrolled during active disease. The gene calls are TRBV2 and TRBJ1-5; D is ambiguous. The CDR3 bases are TGTGCCAGCAGTGATCAGAACAGAAATCAGCCCCAGCATTTT. It specifies CASSDQNRNQPQHF. The whole variable domain, remainder taken from reference TRBV2 and TRBJ1-5, is EPEVTQTPSHQVTQMGQEVILRCVPISNHLYFYWYRQILGQKVEFLVSFYNNEISEKSEIFDDQFSVERPDGSNFTLKIRSTKLEDSAMYFCASSDQNRNQPQHFGDGTRLSIL.